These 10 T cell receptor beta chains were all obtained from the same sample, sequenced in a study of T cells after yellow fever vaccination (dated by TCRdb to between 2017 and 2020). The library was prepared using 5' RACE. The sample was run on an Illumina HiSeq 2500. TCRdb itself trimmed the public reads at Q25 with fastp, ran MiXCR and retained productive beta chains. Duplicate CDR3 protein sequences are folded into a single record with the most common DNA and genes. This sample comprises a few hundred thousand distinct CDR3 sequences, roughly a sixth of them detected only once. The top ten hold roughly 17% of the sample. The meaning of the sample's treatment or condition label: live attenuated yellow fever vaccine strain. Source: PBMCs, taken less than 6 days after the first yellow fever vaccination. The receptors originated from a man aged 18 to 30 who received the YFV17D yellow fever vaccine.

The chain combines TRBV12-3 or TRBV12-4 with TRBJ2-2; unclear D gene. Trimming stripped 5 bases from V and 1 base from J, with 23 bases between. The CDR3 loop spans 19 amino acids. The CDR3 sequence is CASSPVRWIGRRNTGELFF. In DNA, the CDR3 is TGTGCCAGCAGTCCAGTTCGTTGGATAGGCAGACGGAACACCGGGGAGCTGTTTTTT.

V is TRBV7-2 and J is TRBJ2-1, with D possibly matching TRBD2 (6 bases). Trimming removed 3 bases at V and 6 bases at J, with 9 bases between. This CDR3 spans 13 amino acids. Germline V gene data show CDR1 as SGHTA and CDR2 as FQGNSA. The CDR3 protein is CASSFTTSNEQFF. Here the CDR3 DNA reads TGTGCCAGCAGCTTCACGACTAGCAATGAGCAGTTCTTC. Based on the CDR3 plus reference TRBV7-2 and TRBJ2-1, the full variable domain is GAGVSQSPSNKVTEKGKDVELRCDPISGHTALYWYRQSLGQGLEFLIYFQGNSAPDKSGLPSDRFSAERTGGSVSTLTIQRTQQEDSAVYLCASSFTTSNEQFFGPGTRLTVL.

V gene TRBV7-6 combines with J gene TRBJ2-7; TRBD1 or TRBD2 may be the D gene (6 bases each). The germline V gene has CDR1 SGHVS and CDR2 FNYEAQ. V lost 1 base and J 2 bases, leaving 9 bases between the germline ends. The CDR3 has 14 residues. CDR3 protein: CASSLEEGAYEQYF. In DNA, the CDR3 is TGTGCCAGCAGCTTAGAGGAGGGGGCCTACGAGCAGTACTTC.

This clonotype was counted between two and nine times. CDR3 amino acids: CASSGGTGNYNEQFF. CDR3 DNA: TGTGCCAGCAGCGGGGGGACAGGGAACTACAATGAGCAGTTCTTC. The chain links TRBV7-2 to TRBJ2-1, with 9 bases lining up with TRBD1. This CDR3 has 15 residues. The V gene end was trimmed by 5 bases and the J gene end by 3 bases; junction bases not matched to a gene: 5. From germline, CDR1 is SGHTA and CDR2 FQGNSA.

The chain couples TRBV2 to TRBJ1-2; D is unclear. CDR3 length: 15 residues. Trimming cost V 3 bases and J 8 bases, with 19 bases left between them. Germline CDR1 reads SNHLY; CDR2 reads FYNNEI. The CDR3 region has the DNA TGTGCCAGCAGTGAGGAAGGACCTAACTGTGGGGGCTACACCTTC. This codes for CASSEEGPNCGGYTF.

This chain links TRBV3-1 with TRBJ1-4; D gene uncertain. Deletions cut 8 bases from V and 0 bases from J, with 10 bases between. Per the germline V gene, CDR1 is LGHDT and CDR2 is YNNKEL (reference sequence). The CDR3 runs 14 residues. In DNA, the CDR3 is TGTGCCAGCCAAGGAACGACAACTAATGAAAAACTGTTTTTT. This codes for CASQGTTTNEKLFF.

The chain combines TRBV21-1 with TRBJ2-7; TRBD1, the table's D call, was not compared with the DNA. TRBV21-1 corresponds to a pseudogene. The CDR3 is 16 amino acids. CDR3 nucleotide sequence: TGTGCCAGCAGCAAAGGCGGACCCGGGTCCCCTACCGAGCAGTACGTC. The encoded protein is CASSKGGPGSPTEQYV.

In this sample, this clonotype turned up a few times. This chain's CDR3 is CASSQLSLAGGGNEQFF. DNA for the CDR3: TGCGCCAGCAGCCAGCTGTCACTAGCGGGGGGCGGGAATGAGCAGTTCTTC. This rearrangement joins TRBV4-3 to TRBJ2-1; 12 positions agree with TRBD2. The CDR3 sequence is 17 residues long. The V segment lost 3 bases and the J segment 7 bases; nucleotides outside the gene matches: 10. Germline V gives CDR1 LGHNA, CDR2 YSLEER.

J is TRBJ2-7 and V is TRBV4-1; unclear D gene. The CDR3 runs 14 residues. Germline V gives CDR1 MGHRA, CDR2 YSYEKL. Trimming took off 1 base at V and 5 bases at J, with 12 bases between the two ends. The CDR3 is CASSQVASPHEQYV. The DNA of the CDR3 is TGCGCCAGCAGCCAAGTGGCCTCGCCCCACGAGCAGTACGTC.

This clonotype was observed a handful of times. CDR3 DNA sequence: TGTGCCAGCAGTAAAGGGAGGGGACAGGACTACGAGCAGTACGTC. It translates to CASSKGRGQDYEQYV. The rearrangement links TRBV27 to TRBJ2-7; the D gene is possibly TRBD1 (8 bases). V shed 5 bases and J shed 3 bases, with 17 bases lying between them. Germline CDR1 MNHEY, CDR2 SMNVEV (reference sequence). CDR3 length: 15 amino acids.